This T cell receptor beta chain was captured in a study of cytomegalovirus exposure and HLA in healthy donors. The CDR3 contains 18 residues. With 2 bases clipped from V and 0 bases from J, the junction kept 11 bases outside the gene matches. Germline loops: CDR1 SEHNR, CDR2 FQNEAQ (reference sequence). The PCR was carried out with 60 Vbeta primers and 13 Jbeta primers. Here immunoSEQ multiplex PCR was the method, and the copy in TCRdb shows in-frame clones only, minus some. This table has roughly 150,000 clones, roughly 82% appearing once. The TCR was taken from a girl aged 10-17 years in good health and CMV-seropositive. V and J are TRBV7-9 and TRBJ1-1; TRBD1 matches 8 bases. Sequencing input: PBMCs. CDR3 region: CASSLLGDRRTMNTEAFF. CDR3 sequence (DNA): TGTGCCAGCAGCTTACTAGGGGACAGGAGAACAATGAACACTGAAGCTTTCTTT.